The 3 T cell receptor beta chains given below trace back to one sample, sequenced in a study of blood T cell repertoires in COVID-19. This table comes from immunoSEQ multiplex PCR, and its TCRdb copy is limited to in-frame clones, with some not included. The sample contains about 160,000 clones, roughly 93% of which appear only once. Specimen: peripheral blood. Receptor source: a man between 18 and 35 years old with acute or convalescent COVID-19.

The gene calls are TRBV3-1 (or the pseudogene TRBV3-2) and TRBJ1-4; TRBD1 aligns across 7 bases. The germline V gene has CDR1 LGHDT and CDR2 YNNKEL (reference sequence). CDR3 length equals 15 residues. With V trimmed by 4 bases and J by 4 bases, 6 bases remained unmatched. CDR3 DNA sequence: TGTGCCAGCAGCCTTCGGACAGGCTATAATGAAAAACTGTTTTTT. It codes for CASSLRTGYNEKLFF.

The genes are TRBV4-1 and TRBJ1-5; maybe TRBD1 (5 bases). The CDR3 loop spans 12 amino acids. Germline lookup yields CDR1 MGHRA and CDR2 YSYEKL. Trimming pared 1 base from V and 8 bases from J, leaving 6 bases between. The CDR3 coding sequence is TGCGCCAGCAGCCAAGGGGGGGAGCCCCAGCATTTT. This gives the protein CASSQGGEPQHF.

This chain joins TRBV7-9 and TRBJ1-1; 7 positions match TRBD1. Germline V gene lookup returns CDR1 SEHNR and CDR2 FQNEAQ (reference sequence). Losses at the gene ends were 5 bases for V and 2 bases for J; bases not matched to a gene: 5. CDR3 length: 14 residues. CDR3 sequence reads: CASSLRDRNTEAFF. The DNA for the CDR3 is TGTGCCAGCAGCCTCCGGGACAGAAACACTGAAGCTTTCTTT.